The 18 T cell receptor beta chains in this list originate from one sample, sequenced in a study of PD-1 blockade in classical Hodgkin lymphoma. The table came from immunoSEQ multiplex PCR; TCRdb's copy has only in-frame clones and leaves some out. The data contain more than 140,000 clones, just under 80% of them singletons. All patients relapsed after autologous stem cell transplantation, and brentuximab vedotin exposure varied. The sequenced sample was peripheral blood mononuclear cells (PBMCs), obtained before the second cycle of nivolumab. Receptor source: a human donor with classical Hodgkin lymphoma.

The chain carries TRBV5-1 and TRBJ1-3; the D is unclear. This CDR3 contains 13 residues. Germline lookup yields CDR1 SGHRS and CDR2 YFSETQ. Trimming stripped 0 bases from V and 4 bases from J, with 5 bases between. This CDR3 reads CASSLGQGNTIYF. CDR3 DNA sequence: TGCGCCAGCAGCTTGGGGCAAGGAAACACCATATATTTT.

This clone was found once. The CDR3, as DNA: TGTGCCAGCAGCCCAGTTGGGCCAGATACGCAGTATTTT. Translation: CASSPVGPDTQYF. The V call is TRBV9, the J call TRBJ2-3; no definite D call. V lost 4 bases, J lost 4 bases, and 10 bases lay in between. Germline loops: CDR1 SGDLS, CDR2 YYNGEE. CDR3 length: 13 amino acids.

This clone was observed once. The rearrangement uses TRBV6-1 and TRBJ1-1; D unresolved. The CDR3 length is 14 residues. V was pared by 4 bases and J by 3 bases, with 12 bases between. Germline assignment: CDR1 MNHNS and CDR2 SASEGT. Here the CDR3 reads CASSVEGWDTEAFF. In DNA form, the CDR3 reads TGTGCCAGCAGTGTCGAGGGTTGGGACACTGAAGCTTTCTTT.

CDR3 nucleotide sequence: TGTGCCAGCAGCTTGGATGTGGGATTTTCCTACAATGAGCAGTTCTTC. Its protein is CASSLDVGFSYNEQFF. This chain uses TRBV5-6 with TRBJ2-1; no clear D gene. V gave up 0 bases and J gave up 1 base, with 11 bases separating them. The CDR3 is 16 amino acids. Per germline, CDR1 SGHDT and CDR2 YYEEEE.

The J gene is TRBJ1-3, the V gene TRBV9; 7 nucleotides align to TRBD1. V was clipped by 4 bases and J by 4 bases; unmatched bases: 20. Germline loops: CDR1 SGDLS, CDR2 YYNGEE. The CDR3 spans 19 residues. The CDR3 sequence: CASSSPSRQGVGRGNTIYF. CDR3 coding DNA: TGTGCCAGCAGCAGCCCGAGTAGACAGGGCGTTGGGAGGGGAAACACCATATATTTT.

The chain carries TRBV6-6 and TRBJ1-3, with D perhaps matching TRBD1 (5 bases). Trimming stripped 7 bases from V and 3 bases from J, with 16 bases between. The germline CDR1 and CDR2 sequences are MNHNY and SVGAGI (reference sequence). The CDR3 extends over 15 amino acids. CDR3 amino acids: CASITGGAYGNTIYF. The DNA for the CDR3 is TGTGCCAGCATCACGGGAGGGGCCTATGGAAACACCATATATTTT.

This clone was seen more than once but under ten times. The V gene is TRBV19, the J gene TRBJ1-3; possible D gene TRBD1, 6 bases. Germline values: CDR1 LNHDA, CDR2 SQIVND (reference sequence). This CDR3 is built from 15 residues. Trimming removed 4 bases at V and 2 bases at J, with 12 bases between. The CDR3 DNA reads TGTGCCAGTAGTAATCGACAGGCCGCTGGAAACACCATATATTTT. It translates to CASSNRQAAGNTIYF.

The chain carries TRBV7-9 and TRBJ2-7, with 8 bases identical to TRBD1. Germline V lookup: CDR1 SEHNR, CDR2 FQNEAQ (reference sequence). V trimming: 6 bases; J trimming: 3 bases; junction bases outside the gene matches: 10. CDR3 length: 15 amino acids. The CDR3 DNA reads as TGTGCCAGCAGTCTTGGGACAGGTCCGTTCTACGAGCAGTACTTC. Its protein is CASSLGTGPFYEQYF.

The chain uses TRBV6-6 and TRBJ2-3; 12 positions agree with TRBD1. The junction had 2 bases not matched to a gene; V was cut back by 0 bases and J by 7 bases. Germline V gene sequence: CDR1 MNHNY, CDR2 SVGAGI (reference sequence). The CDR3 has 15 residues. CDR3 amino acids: CASSYSGQGANTQYF. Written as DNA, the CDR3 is TGTGCCAGCAGTTACTCGGGACAGGGGGCGAATACGCAGTATTTT.

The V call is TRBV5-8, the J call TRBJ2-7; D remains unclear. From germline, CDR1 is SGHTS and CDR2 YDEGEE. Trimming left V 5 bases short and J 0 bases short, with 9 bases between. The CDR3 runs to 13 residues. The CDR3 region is CASRDVFSYEQYF. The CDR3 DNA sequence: TGTGCCAGCAGGGACGTCTTCTCCTACGAGCAGTACTTC.

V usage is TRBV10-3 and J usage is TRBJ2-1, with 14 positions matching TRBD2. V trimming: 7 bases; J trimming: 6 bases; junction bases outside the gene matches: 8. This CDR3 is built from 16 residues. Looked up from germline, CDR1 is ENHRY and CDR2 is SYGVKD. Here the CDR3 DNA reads TGTGCCATCATCACGACTAGCGGGAGGGCAGGCAATGAGCAGTTCTTC. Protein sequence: CAIITTSGRAGNEQFF.

DNA for the CDR3: TGTGCCAGCGACTCGTCCTACAATGAGCAGTTCTTC. This gives the protein CASDSSYNEQFF. The chain combines TRBV6-5 with TRBJ2-1, with unresolved D. Germline assignment: CDR1 MNHEY and CDR2 SVGAGI. The V end was cut by 8 bases, the J end by 1 base, with 6 bases between. The CDR3 sequence is 12 residues long.

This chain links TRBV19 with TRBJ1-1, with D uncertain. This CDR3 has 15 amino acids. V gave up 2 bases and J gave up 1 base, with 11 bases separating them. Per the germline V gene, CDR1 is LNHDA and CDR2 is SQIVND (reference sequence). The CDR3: CASSISMSGNTEAFF. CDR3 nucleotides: TGTGCCAGTAGTATAAGTATGTCGGGGAACACTGAAGCTTTCTTT.

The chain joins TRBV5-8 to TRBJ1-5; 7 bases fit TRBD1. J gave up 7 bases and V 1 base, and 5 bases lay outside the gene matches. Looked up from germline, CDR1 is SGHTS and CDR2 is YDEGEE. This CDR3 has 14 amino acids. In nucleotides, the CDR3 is TGTGCCAGCAGCTTGTTCCAGGGGGACCAGCCCCAGCATTTT. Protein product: CASSLFQGDQPQHF.

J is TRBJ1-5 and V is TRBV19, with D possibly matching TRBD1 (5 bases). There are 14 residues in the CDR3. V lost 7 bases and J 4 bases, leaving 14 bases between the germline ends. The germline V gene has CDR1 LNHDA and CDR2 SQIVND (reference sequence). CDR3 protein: CASKQGGGNQPQHF. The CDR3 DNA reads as TGTGCCAGTAAGCAGGGAGGTGGGAATCAGCCCCAGCATTTT.

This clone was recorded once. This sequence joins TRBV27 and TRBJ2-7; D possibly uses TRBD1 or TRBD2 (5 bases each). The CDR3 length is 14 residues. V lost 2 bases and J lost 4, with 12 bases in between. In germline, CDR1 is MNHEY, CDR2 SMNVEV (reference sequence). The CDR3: CASSLTGTVYEQYF. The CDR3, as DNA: TGTGCCAGCAGTTTAACTGGGACCGTATACGAGCAGTACTTC.

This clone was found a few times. The CDR3 is CASSYKLAGLNEQFF. DNA of the CDR3: TGTGCCAGCAGTTATAAACTAGCGGGCCTAAATGAGCAGTTCTTC. The chain couples TRBV6-6 to TRBJ2-1, with 9 bases identical to TRBD2. This CDR3 region has 15 residues. V was clipped by 3 bases and J by 7 bases; unmatched bases: 7. The germline V gene has CDR1 MNHNY and CDR2 SVGAGI (reference sequence).

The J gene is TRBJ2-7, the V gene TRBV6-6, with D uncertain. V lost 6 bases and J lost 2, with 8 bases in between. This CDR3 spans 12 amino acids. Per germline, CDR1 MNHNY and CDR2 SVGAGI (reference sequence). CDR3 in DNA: TGTGCCAGCAGCTTCTTCCCCTACGAGCAGTACTTC. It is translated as CASSFFPYEQYF.